The rows below give T cell receptor beta chains drawn from one sample of a study of T cell changes during pregnancy in multiple sclerosis. The protocol was immunoSEQ multiplex PCR, while the TCRdb copy is restricted to in-frame clones and leaves out a portion. Here the sample spans about 62,000 clones, roughly 90% being singletons. This specimen consisted of peripheral blood, obtained in the second trimester of pregnancy. The receptors shown here come from a female donor in good health, enrolled as a control in a pregnancy study. Each CDR3 is given with its conserved first and last residue. Each record gives: CDR3 protein, CDR3 DNA, CDR3 length, V gene, D gene, clone size, J gene. A D gene is named only where the DNA matches it firmly. The listing skips clone size in some rows; elsewhere it reads once, few, many or a size class.

CASSLSGGTGNTIYF,TGCGCCAGCAGCTTGTCGGGGGGTACTGGAAACACCATATATTTT,15,TRBV5-1,NA,NA,TRBJ1-3
CASSPGQTNEKLFF,TGTGCCAGCTCACCAGGACAGACTAATGAAAAACTGTTTTTT,14,TRBV18,NA,NA,TRBJ1-4
CASSLALVLAGSTDTQYF,TGTGCCAGCAGCTTGGCCCTAGTTCTAGCGGGAAGCACAGATACGCAGTATTTT,18,TRBV5-8,TRBD2,NA,TRBJ2-3
CASSLAASSYNEQFF,TGTGCCAGCAGCTTGGCCGCTAGCTCCTACAATGAGCAGTTCTTC,15,TRBV5-4,NA,NA,TRBJ2-1
CASSSPPEQYF,TGTGCCAGCAGTAGCCCGCCCGAGCAGTACTTC,11,TRBV6-1,NA,NA,TRBJ2-7
CASSLLPGGEQYF,TGTGCCAGCAGCCTCCTCCCCGGGGGCGAGCAGTACTTC,13,TRBV2,NA,NA,TRBJ2-7
CASSPGLSTDTQYF,TGTGCCAGCAGCCCCGGACTTTCCACAGATACGCAGTATTTT,14,TRBV6-5,NA,NA,TRBJ2-3
CASSDGTSTGELFF,TGTGCCAGCAGTGACGGGACTAGCACCGGGGAGCTGTTTTTT,14,TRBV6-4,TRBD2,medium-sized,TRBJ2-2
CATSVGGRGANVLTF,TGTGCCACTAGTGTTGGCGGGCGTGGGGCCAACGTCCTGACTTTC,15,TRBV28,NA,NA,TRBJ2-6
CATSRDRGNEQFF,TGTGCCACCAGCAGAGATAGGGGTAATGAGCAGTTCTTC,13,TRBV15,NA,NA,TRBJ2-1
CASSMSRLAGVAVNEQYF,TGTGCCAGTAGTATGTCACGGCTAGCGGGAGTCGCAGTCAACGAGCAGTACTTC,18,TRBV19,TRBD2,NA,TRBJ2-7
CSVEGTSGNPNEQFF,TGCAGCGTTGAAGGGACTAGCGGGAATCCCAATGAGCAGTTCTTC,15,TRBV29-1,TRBD2,NA,TRBJ2-1
CASNTGQNTGELFF,TGTGCCAGTAACACAGGCCAGAACACCGGGGAGCTGTTTTTT,14,TRBV19,NA,NA,TRBJ2-2
CASREGLGSNQPQHF,TGTGCCAGCAGGGAGGGCCTCGGTAGCAATCAGCCCCAGCATTTT,15,TRBV2,NA,once,TRBJ1-5
CASSPAGRRADTQYF,TGTGCCAGCTCACCTGCCGGGAGAAGGGCAGATACGCAGTATTTT,15,TRBV18,NA,once,TRBJ2-3
CASSGTAYYEQYF,TGTGCCAGCAGCGGGACAGCTTACTACGAGCAGTACTTC,13,TRBV6-5,TRBD1,NA,TRBJ2-7
CASSLAWDTSTNEKLFF,TGTGCCAGCAGCTTAGCCTGGGACACTTCAACTAATGAAAAACTGTTTTTT,17,TRBV7-9,NA,NA,TRBJ1-4
CSVEWQGAVGETQYF,TGCAGCGTTGAATGGCAGGGGGCAGTGGGGGAGACCCAGTACTTC,15,TRBV29-1,TRBD1,NA,TRBJ2-5
CASSLGPGGGFYEQYF,TGTGCCAGCAGCTTGGGGCCTGGCGGGGGGTTCTACGAGCAGTACTTC,16,TRBV7-2,TRBD2,NA,TRBJ2-7
CAISGTGGLTDTQYF,TGTGCCATCAGCGGGACGGGGGGCCTCACAGATACGCAGTATTTT,15,TRBV10-3,NA,NA,TRBJ2-3
CASSYAGLLNTEAFF,TGTGCCAGCAGTTACGCGGGACTATTGAACACTGAAGCTTTCTTT,15,TRBV6-5,NA,NA,TRBJ1-1
CASSLESEEVEQYF,TGTGCCAGCAGTTTAGAATCGGAGGAGGTCGAGCAGTACTTC,14,TRBV28,NA,NA,TRBJ2-7
CAWSPGGSGANVLTF,TGTGCCTGGAGTCCTGGGGGGTCTGGGGCCAACGTCCTGACTTTC,15,TRBV30,NA,NA,TRBJ2-6
CASRSGTGLEQYF,TGTGCCAGCAGGTCCGGGACAGGGTTGGAGCAGTACTTC,13,TRBV27,TRBD1,once,TRBJ2-7
CASSLAGQGDRQYF,TGTGCCAGCAGCTTAGCGGGACAGGGGGATAGGCAGTACTTC,14,TRBV7-2,TRBD1,NA,TRBJ2-7
CASSVTRAVLYEQYF,TGCGCCAGCAGCGTCACGCGGGCAGTCCTCTACGAGCAGTACTTC,15,TRBV4-1,NA,NA,TRBJ2-7
CASSEGSGVSYEQYF,TGTGCCAGCAGCGAAGGTAGCGGGGTAAGCTACGAGCAGTACTTC,15,TRBV9,TRBD2,NA,TRBJ2-7
CASSIGDTSLNEQFF,TGTGCCAGTAGTATAGGGGACACCAGTTTGAATGAGCAGTTCTTC,15,TRBV19,NA,NA,TRBJ2-1
CASSITGTGVTEAFF,TGTGCCAGTAGTATAACCGGGACAGGGGTAACTGAAGCTTTCTTT,15,TRBV19,TRBD1,NA,TRBJ1-1